Listed below are T cell receptor beta chains from one sample, sequenced in a study of blood T cell repertoires in COVID-19. Repertoires were generated with immunoSEQ multiplex PCR, while TCRdb's copy carries only in-frame clones and drops some. The data hold hundreds of thousands of clones, with 89% observed a single time. Input material: peripheral blood. The receptors here all came from a young man with COVID-19, enrolled during active disease. CDR3s include the opening cysteine and the closing phenylalanine or tryptophan. The D gene is left open where the match is weak. A row's size may be missing; if present it is once, few, many or a size class.

CDR3 DNA: TGTGCCAGCAGCCAAGTGACTACCGGGGAGCTGTTTTTT; CDR3 protein: CASSQVTTGELFF; V gene: TRBV3-1/TRBV3-2; CDR3 length: 13; clone size: once; D gene: NA; J gene: TRBJ2-2
CDR3 DNA: TGTGCCAGCAGCCCGCGACTGGGCTACGAGCAGTACTTC; CDR3 protein: CASSPRLGYEQYF; V gene: TRBV11-1; CDR3 length: 13; clone size: NA; D gene: NA; J gene: TRBJ2-7
CDR3 DNA: TGTGCCAGCAGTTACTCCCGACATGACCAAGAGACCCAGTACTTC; CDR3 protein: CASSYSRHDQETQYF; V gene: TRBV6-5; CDR3 length: 15; clone size: NA; D gene: NA; J gene: TRBJ2-5
CDR3 DNA: TGCGCCAGCAGCTTGCCCACGACAGGGGACACAGATACGCAGTATTTT; CDR3 protein: CASSLPTTGDTDTQYF; V gene: TRBV5-1; CDR3 length: 16; clone size: NA; D gene: TRBD1; J gene: TRBJ2-3
CDR3 DNA: TGCGCCAGTGCAAAAGCTAGCCATAGCAATCAGCCCCAGCATTTT; CDR3 protein: CASAKASHSNQPQHF; V gene: TRBV10-2; CDR3 length: 15; clone size: NA; D gene: NA; J gene: TRBJ1-5
CDR3 DNA: TGTGCCAGCAGTGTCCTAGGAACTAACTATGGCTACACCTTC; CDR3 protein: CASSVLGTNYGYTF; V gene: TRBV2; CDR3 length: 14; clone size: NA; D gene: NA; J gene: TRBJ1-2
CDR3 DNA: TGTGCCAGCAGCCATCGGACTAGCGGGAAGGTCACCGGGGAGCTGTTTTTT; CDR3 protein: CASSHRTSGKVTGELFF; V gene: TRBV7-9; CDR3 length: 17; clone size: NA; D gene: TRBD2; J gene: TRBJ2-2
CDR3 DNA: TGTGCCAGCAGCTTGGAGTCAGGGGATGGCTACACCTTC; CDR3 protein: CASSLESGDGYTF; V gene: TRBV5-4; CDR3 length: 13; clone size: NA; D gene: NA; J gene: TRBJ1-2
CDR3 DNA: TGTGCCAGCAGCCCCGTGGCCGGACAGGCCTATGGCTACACCTTC; CDR3 protein: CASSPVAGQAYGYTF; V gene: TRBV11-2; CDR3 length: 15; clone size: NA; D gene: TRBD1; J gene: TRBJ1-2
CDR3 DNA: TGTGCCAGCAGTTTAAGTCAGAATCAGCCCCAGCATTTT; CDR3 protein: CASSLSQNQPQHF; V gene: TRBV12-3/TRBV12-4; CDR3 length: 13; clone size: NA; D gene: NA; J gene: TRBJ1-5